This T cell receptor beta chain was identified during a study of circulating CD8 cells and anti-PD-1 response in melanoma. Study-level points and caveats: PD-1 and DPOS subsets showed similar, higher clonality than DNEG. Peptide assays on expanded sorted subsets replaced tumor-based reactivity testing.

Sorting of live CD3+CD8+TCRalphabeta+ cells by PD-1 and/or TIGIT gave four subsets. In this sample, this clonotype is large (0.1 to 1%). Its antigen is currently unknown. This CDR3 has 21 residues. TCR libraries were prepared from approximately 15 ng of total RNA with the QIAseq Immune Repertoire TCR panel. TCRdb processed the reads anew with MiXCR; each CDR3 protein has one entry. The sample has some 250 distinct CDR3 sequences, 6% seen once. The sample in question was CD8+ T cells from PBMCs, obtained at baseline or after one month of anti-PD-1 therapy (not recorded which). V is TRBV21-1 and J is TRBJ1-5; the D call in the table, TRBD1, was not verified against the DNA. TRBV21-1 represents a pseudogene. This clonotype originated in a human donor with melanoma. CDR3: CASSTNRYLEVGPSRIQPQHF. The CDR3 DNA is TGTGCCAGCAGCACGAACAGGTATCTGGAGGTGGGACCGAGCCGGATTCAGCCCCAGCATTTT.